A selection of T cell receptor beta chains follows, all from one sample in a study of T cells in Graves' hyperthyroidism and ophthalmopathy. TCRdb recomputed calls from the multiplex PCR reads with MiXCR, one row per CDR3 protein. The repertoire has roughly 570,000 distinct CDR3 sequences, approximately 44% of them found once; the top ten carry more than 7%. Specimen: peripheral blood or thyroid tissue (not recorded which). These receptors all stem from a woman between 18 and 30 years old with Graves' hyperthyroidism. Each CDR3 is given with its conserved first and last residue. D genes are given only for firm matches. Some rows have no size entry. The others give once, few or many, or a class for an expanded clone.

j_call: TRBJ2-7; clone_size: many; d_call: TRBD2; v_call: TRBV6-6; cdr3_nt: TGTGCCAGCAGCGGTAGCGGGTTGTACGAGCAGTACTTC; cdr3_aa: CASSGSGLYEQYF
j_call: TRBJ2-3; clone_size: -; d_call: TRBD2; v_call: TRBV19; cdr3_nt: TGTGCCAGTAGTACCCCTCGCGCGGGAGAGGGCACAGATACGCAGTATTTT; cdr3_aa: CASSTPRAGEGTDTQYF
j_call: TRBJ2-6; clone_size: many; d_call: -; v_call: TRBV29-1; cdr3_nt: TGCAGCGTGGTCGGGCAGGGGATAACTGGGGCCAACGTCCTGACTTTC; cdr3_aa: CSVVGQGITGANVLTF
j_call: TRBJ2-6; clone_size: -; d_call: TRBD2; v_call: TRBV7-9; cdr3_nt: TGTGCCAGCAGCTTATTTAGCGGGAGGACCAGCTCTGGGGCCAACGTCCTGACTTTC; cdr3_aa: CASSLFSGRTSSGANVLTF
j_call: TRBJ1-2; clone_size: -; d_call: -; v_call: TRBV20-1; cdr3_nt: TGCAGTGCTAGAGATCGGGTAGTAGGGGAATTAGATATCTATGGCTACACCTTC; cdr3_aa: CSARDRVVGELDIYGYTF
j_call: TRBJ1-5; clone_size: few; d_call: -; v_call: TRBV15; cdr3_nt: TGTGCCACCAGCAGAATACAGGGAGGCAATCAGCCCCAGCATTTT; cdr3_aa: CATSRIQGGNQPQHF
j_call: TRBJ2-5; clone_size: many; d_call: TRBD1; v_call: TRBV24-1; cdr3_nt: TGTGCCACCAGTGATCCGACAGGGAATCGAGAGACCCAGTACTTC; cdr3_aa: CATSDPTGNRETQYF
j_call: TRBJ1-2; clone_size: -; d_call: TRBD1; v_call: TRBV29-1; cdr3_nt: TGCAGCGTTAGGGCAGGGGGCTTGAGCTACACCTTC; cdr3_aa: CSVRAGGLSYTF
j_call: TRBJ2-2; clone_size: many; d_call: -; v_call: TRBV4-2; cdr3_nt: TGTGCCAGCAGCCAAACAGGGTTCGGGGAGCTGTTTTTT; cdr3_aa: CASSQTGFGELFF
j_call: TRBJ1-2; clone_size: -; d_call: -; v_call: TRBV12-3/TRBV12-4; cdr3_nt: TGTGCCAGCATGCAAGCGGGAGGGCTCAACTATGGCTACACCTTC; cdr3_aa: CASMQAGGLNYGYTF
j_call: TRBJ2-2; clone_size: -; d_call: -; v_call: TRBV6-4; cdr3_nt: TGTGCCAGCAGTGAGAAGGCGCCCGGGGAGCTGTTTTTT; cdr3_aa: CASSEKAPGELFF
j_call: TRBJ1-2; clone_size: many; d_call: TRBD1; v_call: TRBV27; cdr3_nt: TGTGCCAGCAGTGCGTCCGGGACAGGGGTTTTGGGTGGCTACACCTTC; cdr3_aa: CASSASGTGVLGGYTF